These 15 T cell receptor beta chains were sequenced from one sample in a study of early T cells in non-severe SARS-CoV-2 infection. TCRdb re-analysed the 5' RACE reads in MiXCR, keeping a single row per CDR3 protein. The table lists roughly 57,000 distinct CDR3 sequences, about 12% of them singletons, with about 2.4% in the top ten. This material consisted of whole blood, taken at baseline. All receptors come from an adult who was a healthcare worker with PCR-confirmed SARS-CoV-2 infection or an uninfected control (not recorded which).

This clonotype was counted many times. This chain uses TRBV25-1 with TRBJ2-7; 12 bases match TRBD2. V was clipped by 5 bases and J by 6 bases; unmatched bases: 5. Germline CDR1 reads MGHDK; CDR2 reads SYGVNS. This CDR3 has 14 residues. The CDR3: CASSSSGRAGEQYF. CDR3 bases: TGTGCCAGCAGTTCTAGCGGGAGGGCCGGCGAGCAGTACTTC.

This clonotype is judged medium-sized. The V gene is TRBV11-2, the J gene TRBJ2-7; D ambiguous. The CDR3 spans 12 residues. V lost 0 bases and J lost 6, with 6 bases in between. Germline lookup yields CDR1 SGHAT and CDR2 FQNNGV. The CDR3 coding sequence is TGTGCCAGCAGCTTAGATCGCGGCGAGCAGTACTTC. It yields the protein CASSLDRGEQYF.

This chain links TRBV20-1 with TRBJ2-1, with 11 bases that match TRBD2. V shed 6 bases, J shed 6 bases, and the junction held 7 bases outside the gene matches. The CDR3 sequence is 14 residues long. The germline CDR1 and CDR2 sequences are DFQATT and SNEGSKA (reference sequence). The CDR3 loop reads CSAKIAGGPNEQFF. The CDR3, as DNA: TGCAGTGCAAAGATAGCGGGAGGGCCCAATGAGCAGTTCTTC.

This clonotype was seen a handful of times. The genes are TRBV6-2 or TRBV6-3 and TRBJ1-2, with TRBD1 matching 7 bases. CDR1 is MNHEY, CDR2 SVGEGT, per germline. CDR3 length equals 15 residues. Unmatched junction bases numbered 6, after V lost 2 bases and J lost 3 bases. As DNA, the CDR3 is TGTGCCAGCAGTTACCCCGACAGGGCCTACTATGGCTACACCTTC. Encoded protein: CASSYPDRAYYGYTF.

This clonotype was counted many times. This sequence joins TRBV9 and TRBJ2-1, with D unresolved. CDR3 size: 14 residues. V lost 2 bases and J lost 6, with 12 bases in between. Germline assignment: CDR1 SGDLS and CDR2 YYNGEE. CDR3 nucleotides: TGTGCCAGCAGCGTTGGGTGGACCCCCAATGAGCAGTTCTTC. Translated, it gives CASSVGWTPNEQFF.

The chain couples TRBV7-9 to TRBJ1-1, with D perhaps TRBD1 (6 bases). V dropped 1 base and J dropped 8 bases, with 11 bases sitting between them. The germline gives CDR1 SEHNR, CDR2 FQNEAQ (reference sequence). The CDR3 totals 13 residues. The CDR3 protein is CASSLVGGDEAFF. CDR3 sequence (DNA): TGTGCCAGCAGCTTAGTAGGGGGAGACGAAGCTTTCTTT.

This clonotype turned up a few times. This chain connects TRBV7-2 to TRBJ2-6, with unresolved D. V lost 1 base and J 4 bases, leaving 14 bases between the germline ends. This CDR3 is 17 amino acids long. CDR1 SGHTA and CDR2 FQGNSA come from the germline V gene. The CDR3 spells CASSLVSSEKGANVLTF. CDR3 in DNA: TGTGCCAGCAGCTTAGTGTCTTCAGAGAAGGGGGCCAACGTCCTGACTTTC. Full variable domain (missing parts from reference TRBV7-2 and TRBJ2-6): GAGVSQSPSNKVTEKGKDVELRCDPISGHTALYWYRQSLGQGLEFLIYFQGNSAPDKSGLPSDRFSAERTGGSVSTLTIQRTQQEDSAVYLCASSLVSSEKGANVLTFGAGSRLTVL.

Only a few counts were recorded for this clonotype. The genes are TRBV7-6 and TRBJ2-3, with TRBD1 matching 9 bases. Trimming removed 5 bases from V and 7 bases from J; junction bases left unmatched: 10. The CDR3 has 15 amino acids. Germline V gene lookup returns CDR1 SGHVS and CDR2 FNYEAQ. Here the CDR3 reads CASSPTGGERYTQYF. The CDR3, as DNA: TGTGCCAGCAGCCCTACAGGGGGCGAGAGGTATACGCAGTATTTT.

This sequence joins TRBV2 and TRBJ1-2; D is ambiguous. CDR3 size: 15 residues. The germline V and J ends were trimmed by 7 bases and 1 base, with 16 bases remaining between them. Germline V lookup: CDR1 SNHLY, CDR2 FYNNEI. CDR3 DNA sequence: TGTGCCAGCATCGGGTCCGCCGCCTATAACTATGGCTACACCTTC. This translates into CASIGSAAYNYGYTF.

This clonotype is labeled medium-sized. The genes are TRBV27 and TRBJ2-1, with TRBD2 matching 12 bases. Trimming removed 0 bases from V and 5 bases from J; junction bases left unmatched: 11. CDR1 and CDR2 (germline): MNHEY, SMNVEV (reference sequence). This CDR3 spans 19 amino acids. CDR3 coding DNA: TGTGCCAGCAGTTTATCGGGGCTAGCGGGAGGGCTTAGGAACAATGAGCAGTTCTTC. Protein sequence: CASSLSGLAGGLRNNEQFF.

This clonotype was observed a handful of times. J is TRBJ2-2 and V is TRBV29-1; TRBD2 aligns across 8 bases. The CDR3 has 13 amino acids. Per germline, CDR1 SQVTM and CDR2 ANQGSEA. The junction had 7 bases not matched to a gene; V was cut back by 6 bases and J by 7 bases. The CDR3 region has the DNA TGCAGCGTCCAAGGACTAGCCGGCGGGGAGCTGTTTTTT. Amino acid sequence: CSVQGLAGGELFF.

This chain links TRBV2 with TRBJ2-5; unclear D gene. Trimming took off 7 bases at V and 5 bases at J, with 8 bases between the two ends. The V gene's germline CDR1 is SNHLY and CDR2 FYNNEI. This CDR3 region has 11 residues. As DNA, the CDR3 is TGTGCCAGCACGTTGGCGGAGACCCAGTACTTC. Translated, it gives CASTLAETQYF. Together with reference TRBV2 and TRBJ2-5, the CDR3 gives the full variable domain: EPEVTQTPSHQVTQMGQEVILRCVPISNHLYFYWYRQILGQKVEFLVSFYNNEISEKSEIFDDQFSVERPDGSNFTLKIRSTKLEDSAMYFCASTLAETQYFGPGTRLLVL.

This clonotype was counted between two and nine times. The chain joins TRBV19 to TRBJ2-4; D is unclear. Trimming removed 9 bases at V and 0 bases at J, with 12 bases between. In germline, CDR1 is LNHDA, CDR2 SQIVND (reference sequence). The CDR3 contains 14 residues. The DNA of the CDR3 is TGTGCCAGCAGACCAGAACTAGCCAAAAACATTCAGTACTTC. It yields the protein CASRPELAKNIQYF.

J is TRBJ2-2 and V is TRBV3-1; a weak D match, TRBD2 (6 bases). Deletions cut 1 base from V and 4 bases from J, with 7 bases between. The CDR3 contains 14 residues. Germline loops: CDR1 LGHDT, CDR2 YNNKEL (reference sequence). The CDR3 region has the DNA TGTGCCAGCAGCCAAGCGGGAGTCACCGGGGAGCTGTTTTTT. Translating it yields CASSQAGVTGELFF. Together with reference TRBV3-1 and TRBJ2-2, the CDR3 gives the full variable domain: DTAVSQTPKYLVTQMGNDKSIKCEQNLGHDTMYWYKQDSKKFLKIMFSYNNKELIINETVPNRFSPKSPDKAHLNLHINSLELGDSAVYFCASSQAGVTGELFFGEGSRLTVL.

CDR3 DNA sequence: TGTGCCAGCATCACGGGGGCCCGGAATTCACCCCTCCACTTT. Amino acids: CASITGARNSPLHF. The chain joins TRBV28 to TRBJ1-6; a weak D match, TRBD1 (6 bases). Deletions cut 7 bases from V and 7 bases from J, with 14 bases between. CDR1 and CDR2 from the germline V gene are MDHEN and SYDVKM. The CDR3 totals 14 residues. The full variable domain, with the rest looked up from reference TRBV28 and TRBJ1-6, is DVKVTQSSRYLVKRTGEKVFLECVQDMDHENMFWYRQDPGLGLRLIYFSYDVKMKEKGDIPEGYSVSREKKERFSLILESASTNQTSMYLCASITGARNSPLHFGNGTRLTVT.